What follows are 11 T cell receptor beta chains derived from one specimen sequenced in a study of blood T cell repertoires in COVID-19. TCRdb's copy holds only in-frame clones and misses some; the assay was immunoSEQ multiplex PCR. The sample shows 150,000 to 200,000 clones, around nine tenths of them seen only once. What was sequenced was peripheral blood. The receptors stem from a human donor in a cohort sampled during active COVID-19.

CDR3 sequence (DNA): TGTGCCAGCAGTTTGAAGGACAGGGAAAGCGCTAGATCCTACAATGAGCAGTTCTTC. Its protein is CASSLKDRESARSYNEQFF. This sequence joins TRBV27 and TRBJ2-1; the match to TRBD1 covers 8 bases. This CDR3 contains 19 residues. Germline V gene data show CDR1 as MNHEY and CDR2 as SMNVEV (reference sequence). Trimming at V came to 3 bases and at J to 1 base, leaving 14 bases not matched to a gene.

The chain carries TRBV28 and TRBJ1-5; D is ambiguous. The CDR3 totals 16 residues. Germline CDR1 MDHEN, CDR2 SYDVKM. Trimming left V 6 bases short and J 4 bases short, with 19 bases between. The CDR3 here is CASSPAEGLGNQPQHF. Written as DNA, the CDR3 is TGTGCCAGCAGCCCAGCGGAAGGTTTGGGGAATCAGCCCCAGCATTTT. Supplemented by reference TRBV28 and TRBJ1-5, the full variable domain reads DVKVTQSSRYLVKRTGEKVFLECVQDMDHENMFWYRQDPGLGLRLIYFSYDVKMKEKGDIPEGYSVSREKKERFSLILESASTNQTSMYLCASSPAEGLGNQPQHFGDGTRLSIL.

The chain recombines TRBV7-2 with TRBJ2-5; D may be TRBD1 (6 bases). This CDR3 spans 15 amino acids. Germline V gene lookup returns CDR1 SGHTA and CDR2 FQGNSA. V shed 2 bases and J shed 5 bases, with 15 bases lying between them. CDR3 protein: CASSLTGTIAETQYF. The CDR3 DNA reads TGTGCCAGCAGCTTAACAGGGACAATTGCTGAGACCCAGTACTTC.

CDR3: CASSSRQGGGYTF. In DNA form, the CDR3 reads TGTGCCAGCAGTTCTCGACAGGGCGGTGGCTACACCTTC. This chain uses TRBV6-5 with TRBJ1-2, with 7 bases fitting TRBD1. Losses at the gene ends were 4 bases for V and 7 bases for J; bases not matched to a gene: 6. The CDR3 has 13 amino acids. Germline values: CDR1 MNHEY, CDR2 SVGAGI.

This clone was found once. The rearrangement joins TRBV10-3 to TRBJ1-2; a possible D gene is TRBD1 (5 bases). Trimming took off 4 bases at V and 8 bases at J, with 17 bases between the two ends. The CDR3 is 14 residues long. Germline CDR1 reads ENHRY; CDR2 reads SYGVKD. CDR3 coding DNA: TGTGCCATCAGTGCTGCCGGGGGATCGGGGGGCTACACCTTC. It translates to CAISAAGGSGGYTF.

This rearrangement joins TRBV7-3 to TRBJ2-3; 12 bases agree with TRBD2. J gave up 3 bases and V 5 bases, and 6 bases lay outside the gene matches. Germline V gene data show CDR1 as SGHTA and CDR2 as FQGTGA. The CDR3 is 16 amino acids. The CDR3 DNA follows: TGTGCCAGCAGCCCCCTAGCGGGAGGGTTTACAGATACGCAGTATTTT. Encoded protein: CASSPLAGGFTDTQYF.

The chain is built from TRBV3-1 (or the pseudogene TRBV3-2) and TRBJ2-5; TRBD2 agrees at 8 bases. Germline V gene sequence: CDR1 LGHDT, CDR2 YNNKEL (reference sequence). CDR3 length equals 18 residues. With V trimmed by 1 base and J by 2 bases, 12 bases remained unmatched. Here the CDR3 DNA reads TGTGCCAGCAGCCAAGGAGGGGGGGTAGCGGGGTATCAAGAGACCCAGTACTTC. Translated, it gives CASSQGGGVAGYQETQYF.

The V gene is TRBV6-5, the J gene TRBJ1-2; possibly TRBD1 for D (5 bases). The length of the CDR3 is 14 residues. Trimming stripped 4 bases from V and 4 bases from J, with 13 bases between. Per germline, CDR1 MNHEY and CDR2 SVGAGI. The CDR3 region has the DNA TGTGCCAGCAGTTCGTCCGGACATTTCTATGGCTACACCTTC. Protein: CASSSSGHFYGYTF.

This chain joins TRBV19 and TRBJ2-1; 9 bases match TRBD2. Trimming at V came to 7 bases and at J to 4 bases, leaving 11 bases not matched to a gene. The CDR3 length is 16 residues. Germline loops: CDR1 LNHDA, CDR2 SQIVND (reference sequence). Written as DNA, the CDR3 is TGTGCCAGTACCGATATAGCGGGGGCAGAGTACAATGAGCAGTTCTTC. Translated, it gives CASTDIAGAEYNEQFF.

This clone appeared a few times. The chain is built from TRBV5-1 and TRBJ1-2, with a weak D call TRBD1 (5 bases). V lost 0 bases and J lost 8, with 14 bases in between. Germline assignment: CDR1 SGHRS and CDR2 YFSETQ. The CDR3 is 14 amino acids. The CDR3 bases are TGCGCCAGCAGCTTGGCCCGGCAGGGAGGCGGCTACACCTTC. It codes for CASSLARQGGGYTF.

The chain has TRBV7-2 and TRBJ1-4; no clear D gene. Germline assignment: CDR1 SGHTA and CDR2 FQGNSA. The length of the CDR3 is 18 residues. V was pared by 0 bases and J by 8 bases, with 22 bases between. CDR3 amino acids: CASSLAAGGGPAGEKLFF. CDR3 in DNA: TGTGCCAGCAGCTTAGCAGCGGGAGGCGGGCCTGCGGGGGAAAAACTGTTTTTT.